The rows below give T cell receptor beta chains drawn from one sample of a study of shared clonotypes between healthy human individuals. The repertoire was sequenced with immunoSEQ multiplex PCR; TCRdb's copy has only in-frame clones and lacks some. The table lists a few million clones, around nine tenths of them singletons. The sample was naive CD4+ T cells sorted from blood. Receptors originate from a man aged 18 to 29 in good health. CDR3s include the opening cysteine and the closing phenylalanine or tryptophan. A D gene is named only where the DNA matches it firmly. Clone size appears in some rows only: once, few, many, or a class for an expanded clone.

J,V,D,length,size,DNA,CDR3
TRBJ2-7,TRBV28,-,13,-,TGTGCCAGCAGTTTAAGGCAGCCTGGGGAGCAGTACTTC,CASSLRQPGEQYF
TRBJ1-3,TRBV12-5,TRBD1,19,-,TGTGCTAGTGGTTTGGTACCCCTCATCCGGGACAGCTCTGGAAACACCATATATTTT,CASGLVPLIRDSSGNTIYF
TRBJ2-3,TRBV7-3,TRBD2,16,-,TGTGCCAGCAGCTCTGGACTAGCGGGGGGCACAGATACGCAGTATTTT,CASSSGLAGGTDTQYF
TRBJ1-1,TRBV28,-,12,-,TGTGCCAGCAGTCCCCGTAGAACTGAAGCTTTCTTT,CASSPRRTEAFF
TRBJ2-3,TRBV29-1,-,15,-,TGCAGCGTTGAAGCTCCGGTGACCCGCACAGATACGCAGTATTTT,CSVEAPVTRTDTQYF
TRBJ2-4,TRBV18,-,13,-,TGTGCCAGCTCACCCAGGGAGGTGGACATTCAGTACTTC,CASSPREVDIQYF
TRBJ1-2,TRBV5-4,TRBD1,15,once,TGTGCCAGCAGCCAGGGACAGTCGTCTAACTATGGCTACACCTTC,CASSQGQSSNYGYTF
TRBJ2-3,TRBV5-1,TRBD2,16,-,TGCGCCAGCAAGTCCGACGCGGGACTAGCATTAGATACGCAGTATTTT,CASKSDAGLALDTQYF
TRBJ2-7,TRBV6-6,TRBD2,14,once,TGTGCCAGCAGTTCAGCGGGAGGGCCTGAAGAGCAGTACTTC,CASSSAGGPEEQYF
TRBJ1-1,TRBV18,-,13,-,TGTGCCAGCTCTCCTCAGGGGAACACTGAAGCTTTCTTT,CASSPQGNTEAFF
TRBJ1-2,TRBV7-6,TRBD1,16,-,TGTGCCAGCAGCCGAGGACAGGGGGCTAGTAACTATGGCTACACCTTC,CASSRGQGASNYGYTF
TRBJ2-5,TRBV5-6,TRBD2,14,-,TGTGCCAGCAGCTCAGCGGGGGGTCAAGAGACCCAGTACTTC,CASSSAGGQETQYF
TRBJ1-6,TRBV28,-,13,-,TGTGCCAGCAGTTCTGTATATAATTCACCCCTCCACTTT,CASSSVYNSPLHF
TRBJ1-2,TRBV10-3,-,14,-,TGTGCCATCAGTGAGTCGACAATTAACTATGGCTACACCTTC,CAISESTINYGYTF
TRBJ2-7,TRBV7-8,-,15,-,TGTGCCAGCAGCCCTCGCGGGCCTTTTTCCTACGAGCAGTACTTC,CASSPRGPFSYEQYF
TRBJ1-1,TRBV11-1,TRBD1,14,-,TGTGCCAGCAGCCCCCGACAGGGCGACACTGAAGCTTTCTTT,CASSPRQGDTEAFF
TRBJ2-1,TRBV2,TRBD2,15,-,TGTGCCAGCAGCGCTAGCGGGATCACCTACAATGAGCAGTTCTTC,CASSASGITYNEQFF
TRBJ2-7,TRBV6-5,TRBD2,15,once,TGTGCCAGCAGTAGGCGGGGTAGCGGGAGCTACGAGCAGTACTTC,CASSRRGSGSYEQYF
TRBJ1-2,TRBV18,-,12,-,TGTGCCAGCTCACGTAGGGACACCGGCTACACCTTC,CASSRRDTGYTF
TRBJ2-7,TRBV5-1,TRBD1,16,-,TGCGCCAGCAGCCCGGTCGGACAGGGGACCTCCTACGAGCAGTACTTC,CASSPVGQGTSYEQYF
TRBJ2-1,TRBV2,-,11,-,TGTGCCAGCAATTTACACTGGGAGCAGTTCTTC,CASNLHWEQFF
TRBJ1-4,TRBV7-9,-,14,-,TGTGCCAGCAGCTCCCCCGGGACTTTTGAAAAACTGTTTTTT,CASSSPGTFEKLFF
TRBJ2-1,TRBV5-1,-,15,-,TGCGCCAGCAGCTTGGGCACATTATCCTACAATGAGCAGTTCTTC,CASSLGTLSYNEQFF
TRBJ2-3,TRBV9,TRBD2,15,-,TGTGCCAGCAGCGTAGGTAGCGGGGCGACAGATACGCAGTATTTT,CASSVGSGATDTQYF
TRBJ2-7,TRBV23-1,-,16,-,TGCGCCAGCGGTCACAGGGATGAGCGGTTGACTTACGAGCAGTACTTC,CASGHRDERLTYEQYF
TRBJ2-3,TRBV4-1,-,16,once,TGCGCCAGCAGCCAAGATCGGGCGGGCGGCGCAGATACGCAGTATTTT,CASSQDRAGGADTQYF
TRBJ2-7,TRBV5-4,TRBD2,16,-,TGTGCCAGCAGCTTGGTTGGGTCTGGCCTAGCGGGCGAGCAGTACTTC,CASSLVGSGLAGEQYF
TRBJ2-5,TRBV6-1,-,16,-,TGTGCCAGCAGTGAACTGTGGGGGCGAAGGCAAGAGACCCAGTACTTC,CASSELWGRRQETQYF
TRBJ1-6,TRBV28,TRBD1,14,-,TGTGCCAGCAGTTCGCGCAGGGGGCTTTCACCCCTCCACTTT,CASSSRRGLSPLHF
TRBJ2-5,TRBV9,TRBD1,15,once,TGTGCCAGCAGCCCATCTGACAGGGGTCAAGAGACCCAGTACTTC,CASSPSDRGQETQYF
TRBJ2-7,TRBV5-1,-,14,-,TGCGCCAGCAGCTTGGAAAGACCGTCTGACGAGCAGTACTTC,CASSLERPSDEQYF
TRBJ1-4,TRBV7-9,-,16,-,TGTGCCAGCAGCTCGGACCGGACACCAGCTAATGAAAAACTGTTTTTT,CASSSDRTPANEKLFF
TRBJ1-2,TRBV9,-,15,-,TGTGCCAGCAGCGCGGACCCAGAAGCCTACTATGGCTACACCTTC,CASSADPEAYYGYTF
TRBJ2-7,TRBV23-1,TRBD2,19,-,TGCGCCAGCAGTCAACGCCGAAGGCGGCCTAGCGGGAGCCGGTACGAGCAGTACTTC,CASSQRRRRPSGSRYEQYF
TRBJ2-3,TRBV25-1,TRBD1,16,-,TGTGCCAGCAGAGCCCCCGGGACAGGGGGGCCAGATACGCAGTATTTT,CASRAPGTGGPDTQYF
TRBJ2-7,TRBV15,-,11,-,TGTGCCACCAGGGGAGACTACGAGCAGTACTTC,CATRGDYEQYF
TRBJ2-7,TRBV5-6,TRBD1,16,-,TGTGCCAGCAGCCGGTTCTCGACAGGGGAATCCTACGAGCAGTACTTC,CASSRFSTGESYEQYF
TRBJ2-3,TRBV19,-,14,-,TGTGCCAGTAGGAAGCGGAACCTCACAGATACGCAGTATTTT,CASRKRNLTDTQYF
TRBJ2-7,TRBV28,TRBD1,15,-,TGTGCCAGCGGCCTGGACAGGACGACGTCCTACGAGCAGTACTTC,CASGLDRTTSYEQYF
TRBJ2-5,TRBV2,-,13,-,TGTGCCAGCAGGCGGGACACCCAAGAGACCCAGTACTTC,CASRRDTQETQYF
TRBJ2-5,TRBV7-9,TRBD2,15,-,TGTGCCAGCAGCTTGAGAGCGGGGGGGCTTGAGACCCAGTACTTC,CASSLRAGGLETQYF
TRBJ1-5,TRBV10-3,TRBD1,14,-,TGTGCCATCAGTGACCAGGGGGTTGGTCAGCCCCAGCATTTT,CAISDQGVGQPQHF
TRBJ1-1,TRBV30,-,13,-,TGTGCCTGGACAAGGGTGGGCGGCACTGAAGCTTTCTTT,CAWTRVGGTEAFF
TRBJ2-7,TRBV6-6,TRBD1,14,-,TGTGCCAGCAGTTTCGGGACAGGGGGCTACGAGCAGTACTTC,CASSFGTGGYEQYF
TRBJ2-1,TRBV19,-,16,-,TGTGCCAGTAGGCTAACAGCGAGCCTTTCCTACAATGAGCAGTTCTTC,CASRLTASLSYNEQFF
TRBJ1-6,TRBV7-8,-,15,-,TGTGCCAGCAGCGAACAGGGTTCTCGGAATTCACCCCTCCACTTT,CASSEQGSRNSPLHF
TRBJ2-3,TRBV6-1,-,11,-,TGTGCCAGCAGTGAACTGGATACGCAGTATTTT,CASSELDTQYF
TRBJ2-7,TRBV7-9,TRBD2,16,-,TGTGCCAGCAGTGTGGGAGGGCCAACTGGTTCCTACGAGCAGTACTTC,CASSVGGPTGSYEQYF
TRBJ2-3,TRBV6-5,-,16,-,TGTGCCAGCAGTTACTCGTTCGGATCTAGCACAGATACGCAGTATTTT,CASSYSFGSSTDTQYF
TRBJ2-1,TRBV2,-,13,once,TGTGCCAGCAGTGAAAATGTAGTCGATGAGCAGTTCTTC,CASSENVVDEQFF